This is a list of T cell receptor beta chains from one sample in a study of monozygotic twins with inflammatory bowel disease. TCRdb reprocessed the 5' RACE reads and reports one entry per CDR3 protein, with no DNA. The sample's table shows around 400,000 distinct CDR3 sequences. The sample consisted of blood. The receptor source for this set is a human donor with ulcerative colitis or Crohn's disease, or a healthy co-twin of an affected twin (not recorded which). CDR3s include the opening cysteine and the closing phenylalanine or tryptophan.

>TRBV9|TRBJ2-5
CASSVAEGDRMTQYF
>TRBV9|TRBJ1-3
CASSGRNSGNTIYF
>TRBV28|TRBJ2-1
CASSATGGGYNEQFF
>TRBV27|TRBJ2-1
CASSLSSLGNEQFF
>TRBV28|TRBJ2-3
CASRPGLAGFRWYF
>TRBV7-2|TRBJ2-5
CASRPDLGAKETQYF
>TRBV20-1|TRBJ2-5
CSARSPTGRQETQYF
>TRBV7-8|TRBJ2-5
CASSRRGETQYF
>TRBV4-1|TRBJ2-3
CASSQGGSTDTQYF
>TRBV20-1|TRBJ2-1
CSARDYYNEQFF
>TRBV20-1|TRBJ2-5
CSASRWRGDQETQYF
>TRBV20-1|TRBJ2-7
CSASRGGGEQYF
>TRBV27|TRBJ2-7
CASSRFTPGLVSEQYF
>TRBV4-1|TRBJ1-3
CASSQERTGASGNTIYF
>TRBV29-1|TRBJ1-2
CSVSTGTFYGYTF
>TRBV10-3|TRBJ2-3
CAISESAGKGSTDTQYF
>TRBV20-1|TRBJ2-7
CSARDFAWGEWGEQYF
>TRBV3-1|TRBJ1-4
CASSQVSRDSKLFF
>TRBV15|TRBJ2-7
CATTSAGRSYEQYF
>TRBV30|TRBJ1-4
CAWSVGYGNPRGEKLFF
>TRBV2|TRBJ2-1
CASRIWRDSSYNEQFF
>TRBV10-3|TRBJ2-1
CAISGLLSYNEQFF
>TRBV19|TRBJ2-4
CASSIPTGWAKNIQYF
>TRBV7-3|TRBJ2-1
CASSLTRTSGVGEQFF
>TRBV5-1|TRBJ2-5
CASSLEGTSETQYF
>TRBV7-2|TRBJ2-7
CASSPKFPPYEQYF
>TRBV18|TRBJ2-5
CASSPPTGGALGETQYF
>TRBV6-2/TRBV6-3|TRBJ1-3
CASSSLDLSGNTIYF
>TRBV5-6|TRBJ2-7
CASSLSSGGRVSYEQYF
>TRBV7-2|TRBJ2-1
CASSPRGSGSSYNEQFF
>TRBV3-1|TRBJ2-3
CASSRRVEGRGDTQYF
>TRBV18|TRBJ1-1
CASSPGGDNAEAFF
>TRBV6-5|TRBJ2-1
CASSYGLAGGHGEQFF
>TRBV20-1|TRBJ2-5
CSARDSGLETQYF
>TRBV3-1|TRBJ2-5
CASSQDHFGRTETQYF
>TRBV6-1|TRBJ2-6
CASSQFRVSNVLTF
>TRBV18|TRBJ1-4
CASSRQGDEKLFF
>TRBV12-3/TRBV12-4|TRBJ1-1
CASSPVDRWNTEAFF
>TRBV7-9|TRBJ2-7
CASSFGLAGAGEQYF
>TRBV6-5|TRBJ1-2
CASSYPGQGYGYTF
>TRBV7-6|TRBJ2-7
CASSLSSSGRFYEQCF
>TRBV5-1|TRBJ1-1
CASSLVWGLMNTEAFF
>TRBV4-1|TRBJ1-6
CASSQGDFELVPPGLHF
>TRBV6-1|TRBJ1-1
CASSAGTGEERAFF
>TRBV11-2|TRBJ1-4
CASSFPGTGDEKLFF
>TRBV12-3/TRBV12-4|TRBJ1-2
CASSLGTTNYGYTF
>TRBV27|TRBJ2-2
CASSFQRGNGELFF
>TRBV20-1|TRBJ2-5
CSDSGQGKETQYF
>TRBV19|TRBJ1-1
CASSIVSDFTEAFF
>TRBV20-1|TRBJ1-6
CSAREGGQGAGSPLHF
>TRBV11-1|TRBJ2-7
CASSPGTSGSLYEQYF